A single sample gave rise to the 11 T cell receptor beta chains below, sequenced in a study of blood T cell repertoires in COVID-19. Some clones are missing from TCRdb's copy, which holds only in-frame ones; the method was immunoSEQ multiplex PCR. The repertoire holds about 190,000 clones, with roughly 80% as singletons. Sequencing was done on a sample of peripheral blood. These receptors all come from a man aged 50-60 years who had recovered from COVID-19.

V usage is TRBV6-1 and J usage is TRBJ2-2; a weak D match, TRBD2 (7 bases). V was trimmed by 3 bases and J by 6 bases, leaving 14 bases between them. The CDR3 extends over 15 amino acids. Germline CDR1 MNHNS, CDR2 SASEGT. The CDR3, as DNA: TGTGCCAGCAGTGACGGGGAGGGGGGGGCCGGGGAGCTGTTTTTT. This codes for CASSDGEGGAGELFF.

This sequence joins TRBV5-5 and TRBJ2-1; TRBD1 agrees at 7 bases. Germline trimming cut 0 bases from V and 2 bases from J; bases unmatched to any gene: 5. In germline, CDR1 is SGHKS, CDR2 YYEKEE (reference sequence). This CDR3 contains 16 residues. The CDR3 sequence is CASSLGDRDTYNEQFF. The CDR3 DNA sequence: TGTGCCAGCAGCTTGGGTGACAGGGACACCTACAATGAGCAGTTCTTC.

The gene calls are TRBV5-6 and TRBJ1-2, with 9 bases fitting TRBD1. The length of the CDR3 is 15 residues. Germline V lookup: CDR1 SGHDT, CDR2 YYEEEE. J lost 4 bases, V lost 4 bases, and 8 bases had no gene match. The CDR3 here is CASSLGQGITYGYTF. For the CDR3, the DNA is TGTGCCAGCAGCCTAGGACAGGGGATTACCTATGGCTACACCTTC.

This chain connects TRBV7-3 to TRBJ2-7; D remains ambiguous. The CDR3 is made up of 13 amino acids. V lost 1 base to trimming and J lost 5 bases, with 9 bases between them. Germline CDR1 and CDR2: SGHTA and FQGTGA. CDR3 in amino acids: CASSLSQFNEQYF. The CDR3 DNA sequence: TGTGCCAGCAGCTTAAGTCAGTTCAACGAGCAGTACTTC.

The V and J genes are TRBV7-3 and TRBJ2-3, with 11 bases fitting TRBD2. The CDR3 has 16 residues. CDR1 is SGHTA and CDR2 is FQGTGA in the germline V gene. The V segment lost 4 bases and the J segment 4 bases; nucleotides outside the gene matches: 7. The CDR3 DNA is TGTGCCAGCAGCTCACTAGCGGGAGCATTTGCAGATACGCAGTATTTT. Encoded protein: CASSSLAGAFADTQYF.

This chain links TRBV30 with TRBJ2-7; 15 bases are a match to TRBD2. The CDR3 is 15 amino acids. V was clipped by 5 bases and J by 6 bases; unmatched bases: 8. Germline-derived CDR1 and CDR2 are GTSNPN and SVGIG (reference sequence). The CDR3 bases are TGTGCCTGGGGCTACCCGGGACTAGCGGGAGGCGAGCAGTACTTC. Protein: CAWGYPGLAGGEQYF. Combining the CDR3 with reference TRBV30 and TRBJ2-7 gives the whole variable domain SQTIHQWPATLVQPVGSPLSLECTVEGTSNPNLYWYRQAAGRGLQLLFYSVGIGQISSEVPQNLSASRPQDRQFILSSKKLLLSDSGFYLCAWGYPGLAGGEQYFGPGTRLTVT.

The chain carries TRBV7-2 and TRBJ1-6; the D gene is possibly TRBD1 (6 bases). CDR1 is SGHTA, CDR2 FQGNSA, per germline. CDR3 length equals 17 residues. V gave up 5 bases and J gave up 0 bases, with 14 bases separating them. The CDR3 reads CASSLRDTSSYNSPLHF. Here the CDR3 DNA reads TGTGCCAGCAGCCTCCGGGACACTAGCTCCTATAATTCACCCCTCCACTTT.

CDR3 amino acids: CASSPGGTEAFF. CDR3 bases: TGTGCCAGCAGCCCAGGGGGCACTGAAGCTTTCTTT. The chain employs TRBV6-5 and TRBJ1-1, with TRBD1 matching over 7 bases. CDR3 length equals 12 residues. The J segment lost 4 bases and the V segment lost 6 bases, leaving 2 bases of the junction unmatched. Per the germline V gene, CDR1 is MNHEY and CDR2 is SVGAGI.

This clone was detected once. DNA for the CDR3: TGTGCCAGCAGCTTAGGGCCCTATGGCTACACCTTC. Its translation is CASSLGPYGYTF. J is TRBJ1-2 and V is TRBV7-8; D is undetermined. CDR1 and CDR2 from the germline V gene are SGHVS and FQNEAQ. This CDR3 has 12 amino acids. Trimming took off 1 base at V and 4 bases at J, with 4 bases between the two ends.

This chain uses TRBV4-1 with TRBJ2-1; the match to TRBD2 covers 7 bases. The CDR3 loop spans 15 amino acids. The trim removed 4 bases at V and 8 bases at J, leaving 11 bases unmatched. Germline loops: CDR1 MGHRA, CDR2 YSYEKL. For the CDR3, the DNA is TGCGCCAGCAGCCCACTTGTGGGAGGGCCTCATGAGCAGTTCTTC. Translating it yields CASSPLVGGPHEQFF.

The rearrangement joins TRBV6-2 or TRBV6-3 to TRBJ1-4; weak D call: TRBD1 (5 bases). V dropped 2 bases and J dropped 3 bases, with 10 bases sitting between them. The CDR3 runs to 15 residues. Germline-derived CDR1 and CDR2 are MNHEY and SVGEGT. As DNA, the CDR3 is TGTGCCAGCAGTTACGACGACAGACCTAATGAAAAACTGTTTTTT. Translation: CASSYDDRPNEKLFF.